The 11 T cell receptor beta chains in this list originate from one sample, sequenced in a study of regulatory T cells in long-lasting Graves disease. Relying on iRepertoire HTBI primers and Arm-PCR of CDR3 regions, the team built TCR beta libraries. TCRdb fed the multiplex PCR reads into MiXCR, producing one record per CDR3 protein. This repertoire shows about 440,000 distinct CDR3 sequences, about 16% found once; its top ten account for 16%. The time point is: newly diagnosed GD, antithyroid drugs for less than 3 months. PBMC RNA was the source of the TCR library. These data also featured in a second study, about T cells in Graves' hyperthyroidism and ophthalmopathy.

This specimen was peripheral blood mononuclear cells (PBMCs), taken at new diagnosis, from a patient treated with antithyroid drugs. The receptors stem from a woman younger than 45 with Graves disease.

This clonotype was detected a few times. The chain is built from TRBV28 and TRBJ1-1; D may be TRBD1 (5 bases). The V end was cut by 1 base, the J end by 0 bases, with 9 bases between. The CDR3 extends over 15 amino acids. The germline V gene encodes CDR1 MDHEN and CDR2 SYDVKM. Here the CDR3 DNA reads TGTGCCAGCAGTTTATTTCAGGGCATGAACACTGAAGCTTTCTTT. It yields the protein CASSLFQGMNTEAFF.

This clonotype was detected ten times or more. V gene TRBV11-1 combines with J gene TRBJ2-7, with 7 bases lining up with TRBD1. The CDR3 sequence is 12 residues long. The germline CDR1 and CDR2 sequences are SGHAT and FQDESV (reference sequence). The J segment lost 9 bases and the V segment lost 4 bases, leaving 6 bases of the junction unmatched. This CDR3 is CASSYDRDGQYF. CDR3 DNA: TGTGCCAGCAGCTATGACAGGGACGGGCAGTACTTC.

Many counts were recorded for this clonotype. CDR3 DNA sequence: TGTGCCAGCGGCCATATCGATACGCAGTATTTT. Translation gives CASGHIDTQYF. This sequence joins TRBV7-8 and TRBJ2-3; D gene unclear. The ends were cut back, 8 bases at V and 6 bases at J, with 9 bases in the middle. The V gene's germline CDR1 is SGHVS and CDR2 FQNEAQ. The length of the CDR3 is 11 residues.

The sample holds many counts of this clonotype. The chain carries TRBV11-2 and TRBJ2-7; TRBD2 aligns across 8 bases. There are 15 residues in the CDR3. The germline V gene encodes CDR1 SGHAT and CDR2 FQNNGV. With 1 base clipped from V and 2 bases from J, the junction kept 4 bases outside the gene matches. CDR3 bases: TGTGCCAGCAGCTTAGCTGTAGCGGGAACCTACGAGCAGTACTTC. Protein sequence: CASSLAVAGTYEQYF.

The chain couples TRBV27 to TRBJ2-1; 10 nucleotides agree with TRBD1. After removal of 10 bases from V and 7 bases from J, the junction contained 7 bases not matched to a gene. Germline lookup yields CDR1 MNHEY and CDR2 SMNVEV (reference sequence). The CDR3 loop spans 13 amino acids. CDR3 protein: CATGTGDKNEQFF. The CDR3 DNA sequence: TGTGCCACGGGGACAGGGGATAAAAATGAGCAGTTCTTC.

Turning to this clonotype: A single base separates this from a much larger clone, so it may be a read error. The chain is built from TRBV6-2 or TRBV6-3 and TRBJ2-3; 10 bases map to TRBD2. CDR1 and CDR2 (germline): MNHEY, SVGEGT. This CDR3 contains 18 residues. DNA for the CDR3: TGTGTCAGCAGTCCCCTGGTGGTAGCGGGAGGAGGCACAGATACGCAGTATTTT. It specifies CVSSPLVVAGGGTDTQYF.

The gene calls are TRBV5-1 and TRBJ2-7; D gene uncertain. CDR3 length equals 15 residues. From germline, CDR1 is SGHRS and CDR2 YFSETQ. With 0 bases removed from V and 0 bases from J, the gap between germline ends came to 10 bases. CDR3 DNA: TGCGCCAGCAGCTTGGCCTCGACCAGCTCCTACGAGCAGTACTTC. Its translation is CASSLASTSSYEQYF.

This clonotype has a handful of counts. The chain employs TRBV27 and TRBJ2-1, with 8 nucleotides matching TRBD2. This CDR3 comprises 16 residues. Trimming at V came to 10 bases and at J to 0 bases, leaving 11 bases not matched to a gene. Germline CDR1 and CDR2: MNHEY and SMNVEV (reference sequence). The CDR3 DNA is TGTGCCACCTTTCGTGTCGGGACTAGCTCCTACAATGAGCAGTTCTTC. Its protein is CATFRVGTSSYNEQFF.

This clonotype has only a few counts. One base away lies a much larger clone, so this may be a sequencing read error. The rearrangement joins TRBV7-2 to TRBJ1-2; maybe TRBD1 (6 bases). CDR1 is SGHTA and CDR2 is FQGNSA in the germline V gene. The CDR3 runs to 13 residues. CDR3 in amino acids: CANSPIQGYGYTF. As DNA, the CDR3 is TGTGCCAACAGCCCGATCCAGGGGTATGGCTACACCTTC. Together with reference TRBV7-2 and TRBJ1-2, the CDR3 gives the full variable domain: GAGVSQSPSNKVTEKGKDVELRCDPISGHTALYWYRQSLGQGLEFLIYFQGNSAPDKSGLPSDRFSAERTGGSVSTLTIQRTQQEDSAVYLCANSPIQGYGYTFGSGTRLTVV.

The chain carries TRBV7-3 and TRBJ2-1; TRBD2 agrees at 9 bases. The CDR3 extends over 19 amino acids. J was trimmed by 0 bases and V by 4 bases; bases with no gene match: 13. Germline CDR1 is SGHTA and CDR2 is FQGTGA. CDR3 protein: CASSSKGTSGLSSYNEQFF. The CDR3 DNA reads TGTGCCAGCAGCTCAAAAGGAACTAGCGGGTTAAGCTCCTACAATGAGCAGTTCTTC.

For this clonotype: A read error may account for a junction end that differs from germline. V gene TRBV5-1 combines with J gene TRBJ2-7; 13 bases match TRBD2. Germline CDR1 reads SGHRS; CDR2 reads YFSETQ. There are 19 residues in the CDR3. In DNA form, the CDR3 reads TGCGCCAGCAGCTTGATACCGCCGGGACTAGCGGGACAGGCCTATGAGCAGTACTTC. Translated, it gives CASSLIPPGLAGQAYEQYF.